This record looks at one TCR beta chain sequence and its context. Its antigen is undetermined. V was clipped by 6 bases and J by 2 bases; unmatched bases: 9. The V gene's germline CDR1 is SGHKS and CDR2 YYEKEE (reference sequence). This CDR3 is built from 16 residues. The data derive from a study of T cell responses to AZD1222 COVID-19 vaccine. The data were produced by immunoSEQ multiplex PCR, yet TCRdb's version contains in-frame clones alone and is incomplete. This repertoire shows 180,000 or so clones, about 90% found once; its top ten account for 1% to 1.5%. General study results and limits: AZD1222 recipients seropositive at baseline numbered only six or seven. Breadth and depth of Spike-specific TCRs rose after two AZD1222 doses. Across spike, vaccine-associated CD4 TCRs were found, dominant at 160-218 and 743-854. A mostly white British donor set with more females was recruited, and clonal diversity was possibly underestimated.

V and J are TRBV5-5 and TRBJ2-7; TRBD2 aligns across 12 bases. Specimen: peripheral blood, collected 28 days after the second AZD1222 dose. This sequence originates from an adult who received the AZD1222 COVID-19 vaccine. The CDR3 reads CASNPASGREAYEQYF. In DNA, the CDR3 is TGTGCCAGCAATCCCGCTAGCGGGAGGGAAGCCTACGAGCAGTACTTC.